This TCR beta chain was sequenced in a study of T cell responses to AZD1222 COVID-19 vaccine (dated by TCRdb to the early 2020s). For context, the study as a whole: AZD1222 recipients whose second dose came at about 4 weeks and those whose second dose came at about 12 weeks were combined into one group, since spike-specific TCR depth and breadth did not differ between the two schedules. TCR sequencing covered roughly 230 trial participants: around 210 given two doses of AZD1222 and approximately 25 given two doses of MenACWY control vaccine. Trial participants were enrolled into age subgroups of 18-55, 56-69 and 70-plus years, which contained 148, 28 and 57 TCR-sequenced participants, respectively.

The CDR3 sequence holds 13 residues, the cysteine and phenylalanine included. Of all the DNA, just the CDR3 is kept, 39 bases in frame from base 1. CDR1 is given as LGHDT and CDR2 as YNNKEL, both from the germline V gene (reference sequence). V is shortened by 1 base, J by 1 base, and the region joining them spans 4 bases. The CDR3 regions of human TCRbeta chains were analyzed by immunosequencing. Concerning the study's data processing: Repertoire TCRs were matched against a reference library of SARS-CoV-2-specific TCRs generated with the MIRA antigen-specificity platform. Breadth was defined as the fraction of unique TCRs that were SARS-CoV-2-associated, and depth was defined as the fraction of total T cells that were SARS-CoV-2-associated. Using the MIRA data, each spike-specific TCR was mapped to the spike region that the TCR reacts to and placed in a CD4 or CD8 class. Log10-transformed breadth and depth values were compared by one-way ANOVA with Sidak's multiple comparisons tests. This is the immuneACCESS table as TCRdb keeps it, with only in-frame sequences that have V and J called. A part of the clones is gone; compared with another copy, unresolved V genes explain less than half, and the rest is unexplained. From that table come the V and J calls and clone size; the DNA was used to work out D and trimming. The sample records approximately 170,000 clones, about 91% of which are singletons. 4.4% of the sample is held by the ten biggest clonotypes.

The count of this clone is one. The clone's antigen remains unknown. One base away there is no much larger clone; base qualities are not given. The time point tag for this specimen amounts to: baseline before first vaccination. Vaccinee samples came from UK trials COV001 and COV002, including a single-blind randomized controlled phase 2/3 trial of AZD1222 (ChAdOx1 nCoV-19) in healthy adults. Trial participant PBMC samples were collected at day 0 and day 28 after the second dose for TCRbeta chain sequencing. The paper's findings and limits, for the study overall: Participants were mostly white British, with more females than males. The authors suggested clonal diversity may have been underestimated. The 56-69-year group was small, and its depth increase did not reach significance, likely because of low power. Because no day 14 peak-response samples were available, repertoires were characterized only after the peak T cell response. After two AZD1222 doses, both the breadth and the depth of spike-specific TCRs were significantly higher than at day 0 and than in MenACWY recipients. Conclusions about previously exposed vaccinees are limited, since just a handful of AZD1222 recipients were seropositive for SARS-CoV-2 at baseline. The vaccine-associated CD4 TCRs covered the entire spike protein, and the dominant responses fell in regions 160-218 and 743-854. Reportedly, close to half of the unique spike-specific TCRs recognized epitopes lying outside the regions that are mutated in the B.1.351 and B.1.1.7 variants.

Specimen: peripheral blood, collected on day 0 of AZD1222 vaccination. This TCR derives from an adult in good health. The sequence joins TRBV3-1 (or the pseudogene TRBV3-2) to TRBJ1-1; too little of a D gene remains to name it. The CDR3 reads CASSQVENTEAFF. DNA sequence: TGTGCCAGCAGCCAAGTAGAGAACACTGAAGCTTTCTTT.